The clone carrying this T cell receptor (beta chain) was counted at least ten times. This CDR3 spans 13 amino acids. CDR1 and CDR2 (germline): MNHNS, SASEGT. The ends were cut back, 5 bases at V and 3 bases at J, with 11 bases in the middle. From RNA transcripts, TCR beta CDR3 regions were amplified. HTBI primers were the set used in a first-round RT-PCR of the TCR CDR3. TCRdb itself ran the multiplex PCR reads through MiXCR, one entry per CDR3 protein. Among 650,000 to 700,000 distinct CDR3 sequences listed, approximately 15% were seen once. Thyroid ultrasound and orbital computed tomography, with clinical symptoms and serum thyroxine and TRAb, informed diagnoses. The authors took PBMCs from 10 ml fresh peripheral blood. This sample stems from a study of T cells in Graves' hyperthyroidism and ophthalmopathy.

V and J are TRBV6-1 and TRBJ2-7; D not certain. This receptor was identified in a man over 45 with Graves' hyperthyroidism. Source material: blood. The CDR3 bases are TGTGCCAGCAGTTCCCAGATGGACTACGAGCAGTACTTC. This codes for CASSSQMDYEQYF.